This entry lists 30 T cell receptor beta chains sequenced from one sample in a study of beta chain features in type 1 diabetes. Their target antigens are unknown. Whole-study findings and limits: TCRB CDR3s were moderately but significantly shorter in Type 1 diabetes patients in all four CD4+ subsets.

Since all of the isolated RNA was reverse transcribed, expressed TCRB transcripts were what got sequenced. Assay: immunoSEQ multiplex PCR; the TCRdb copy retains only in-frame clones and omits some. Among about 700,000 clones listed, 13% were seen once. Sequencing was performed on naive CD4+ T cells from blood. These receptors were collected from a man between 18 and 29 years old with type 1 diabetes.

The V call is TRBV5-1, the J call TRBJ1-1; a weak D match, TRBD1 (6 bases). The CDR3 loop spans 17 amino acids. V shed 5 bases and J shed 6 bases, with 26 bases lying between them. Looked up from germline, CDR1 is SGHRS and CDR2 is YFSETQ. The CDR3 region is CASSPRFSQGSRSEAFF. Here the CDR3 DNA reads TGCGCCAGCAGTCCACGCTTCAGCCAGGGGAGTCGGTCTGAAGCTTTCTTT.

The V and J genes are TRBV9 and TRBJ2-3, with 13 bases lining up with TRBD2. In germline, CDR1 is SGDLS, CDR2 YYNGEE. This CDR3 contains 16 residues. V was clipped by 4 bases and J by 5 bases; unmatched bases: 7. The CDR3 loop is CASSSGLAGEVDTQYF. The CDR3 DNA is TGTGCCAGCAGCTCCGGACTAGCGGGGGAGGTAGATACGCAGTATTTT.

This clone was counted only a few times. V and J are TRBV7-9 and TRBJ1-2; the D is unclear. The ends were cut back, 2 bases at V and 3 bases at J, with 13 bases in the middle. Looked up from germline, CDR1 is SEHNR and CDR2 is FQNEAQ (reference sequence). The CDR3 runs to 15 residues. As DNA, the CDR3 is TGTGCCAGCAGCTTAAGGCAGGATTATGACTATGGCTACACCTTC. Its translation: CASSLRQDYDYGYTF.

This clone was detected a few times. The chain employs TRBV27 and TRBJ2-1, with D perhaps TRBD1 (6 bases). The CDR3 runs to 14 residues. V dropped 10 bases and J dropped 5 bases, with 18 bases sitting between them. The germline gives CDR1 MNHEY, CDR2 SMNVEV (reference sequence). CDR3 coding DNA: TGTGCCACAGGAGAACAGGGTTTGGACAATGAGCAGTTCTTC. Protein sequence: CATGEQGLDNEQFF.

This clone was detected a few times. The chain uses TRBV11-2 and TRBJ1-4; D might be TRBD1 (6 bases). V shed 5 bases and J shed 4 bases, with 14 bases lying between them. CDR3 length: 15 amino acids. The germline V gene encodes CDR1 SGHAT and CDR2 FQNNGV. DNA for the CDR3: TGTGCCAGCAGCCCCCAGGGGAGTGGTAATGAAAAACTGTTTTTT. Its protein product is CASSPQGSGNEKLFF.

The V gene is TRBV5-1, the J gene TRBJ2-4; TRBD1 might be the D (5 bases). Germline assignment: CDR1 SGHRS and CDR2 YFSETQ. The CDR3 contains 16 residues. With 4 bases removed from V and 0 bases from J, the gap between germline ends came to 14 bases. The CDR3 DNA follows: TGCGCCAGCAGCCCCACGGACATTTTAGCCAAAAACATTCAGTACTTC. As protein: CASSPTDILAKNIQYF.

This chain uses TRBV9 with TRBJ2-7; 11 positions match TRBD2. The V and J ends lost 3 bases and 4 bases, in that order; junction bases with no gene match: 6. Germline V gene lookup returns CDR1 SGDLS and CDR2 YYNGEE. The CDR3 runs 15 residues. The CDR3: CASSEQGLAAYEQYF. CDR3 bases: TGTGCCAGCAGCGAACAGGGACTAGCGGCATACGAGCAGTACTTC.

The CDR3 nucleotides are TGTGCCAGCAGCGACGGACAGGGGGCTTATGGCTACACCTTC. Its protein is CASSDGQGAYGYTF. The genes are TRBV21-1 and TRBJ1-2; TRBD1, as called in the table, went unchecked against the DNA. TRBV21-1 is shown as a pseudogene. The CDR3 is 14 amino acids.

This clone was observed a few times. The CDR3 DNA is TGCGCCAGCAGCTTGGTGACAGGGCTCGACGAGCAGTACTTC. Its translation: CASSLVTGLDEQYF. The chain combines TRBV5-1 with TRBJ2-7, with 7 nucleotides matching TRBD1. Germline V lookup: CDR1 SGHRS, CDR2 YFSETQ. Losses at the gene ends were 0 bases for V and 5 bases for J; bases not matched to a gene: 5. This CDR3 is built from 14 residues.

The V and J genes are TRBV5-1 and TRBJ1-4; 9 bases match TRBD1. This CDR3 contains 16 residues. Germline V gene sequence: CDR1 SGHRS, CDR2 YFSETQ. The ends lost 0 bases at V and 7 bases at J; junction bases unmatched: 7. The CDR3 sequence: CASSLEGQGISEKLFF. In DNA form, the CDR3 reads TGCGCCAGCAGCTTGGAAGGACAGGGGATAAGTGAAAAACTGTTTTTT.

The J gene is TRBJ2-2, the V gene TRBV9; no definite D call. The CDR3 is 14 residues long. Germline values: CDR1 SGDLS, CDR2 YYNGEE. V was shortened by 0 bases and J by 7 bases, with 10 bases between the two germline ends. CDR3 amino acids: CASSVAGVSGELFF. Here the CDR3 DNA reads TGTGCCAGCAGCGTAGCTGGGGTCAGCGGGGAGCTGTTTTTT. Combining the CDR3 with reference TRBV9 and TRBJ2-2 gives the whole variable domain DSGVTQTPKHLITATGQRVTLRCSPRSGDLSVYWYQQSLDQGLQFLIQYYNGEERAKGNILERFSAQQFPDLHSELNLSSLELGDSALYFCASSVAGVSGELFFGEGSRLTVL.

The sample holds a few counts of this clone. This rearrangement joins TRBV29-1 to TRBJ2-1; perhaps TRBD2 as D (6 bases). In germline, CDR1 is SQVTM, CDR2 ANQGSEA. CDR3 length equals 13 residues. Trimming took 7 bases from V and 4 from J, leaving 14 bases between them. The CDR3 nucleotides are TGCAGCGACCGCGGGACTCGTTACAATGAGCAGTTCTTC. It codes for CSDRGTRYNEQFF.

DNA of the CDR3: TGTGCCAGCAGCCTCTCCCGGGACAGGGAAGCTTTCTTT. Protein: CASSLSRDREAFF. J is TRBJ1-1 and V is TRBV5-6; 8 positions match TRBD1. V was clipped by 4 bases and J by 8 bases; unmatched bases: 7. CDR1 and CDR2 from the germline V gene are SGHDT and YYEEEE. The CDR3 sequence is 13 residues long.

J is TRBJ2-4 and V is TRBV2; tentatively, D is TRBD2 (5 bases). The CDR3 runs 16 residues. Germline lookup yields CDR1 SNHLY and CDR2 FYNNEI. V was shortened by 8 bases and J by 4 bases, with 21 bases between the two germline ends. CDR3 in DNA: TGTGCCAGCCTCCCCTTCCTGGGCGGGCTGAAAAACATTCAGTACTTC. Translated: CASLPFLGGLKNIQYF. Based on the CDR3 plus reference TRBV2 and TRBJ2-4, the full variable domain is EPEVTQTPSHQVTQMGQEVILRCVPISNHLYFYWYRQILGQKVEFLVSFYNNEISEKSEIFDDQFSVERPDGSNFTLKIRSTKLEDSAMYFCASLPFLGGLKNIQYFGAGTRLSVL.

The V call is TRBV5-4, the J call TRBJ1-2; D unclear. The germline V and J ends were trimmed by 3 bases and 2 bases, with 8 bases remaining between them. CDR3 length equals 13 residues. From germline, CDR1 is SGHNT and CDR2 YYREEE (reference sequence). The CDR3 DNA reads TGTGCCAGCAGCTCCGCGCAAAACTATGGCTACACCTTC. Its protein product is CASSSAQNYGYTF.

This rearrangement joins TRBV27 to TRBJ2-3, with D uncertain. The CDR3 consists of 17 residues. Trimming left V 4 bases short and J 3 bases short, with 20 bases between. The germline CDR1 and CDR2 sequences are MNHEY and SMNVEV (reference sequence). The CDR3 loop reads CASSSLGGRRSTDTQYF. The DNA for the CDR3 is TGTGCCAGCAGTTCCCTTGGTGGACGGCGGTCAACAGATACGCAGTATTTT.

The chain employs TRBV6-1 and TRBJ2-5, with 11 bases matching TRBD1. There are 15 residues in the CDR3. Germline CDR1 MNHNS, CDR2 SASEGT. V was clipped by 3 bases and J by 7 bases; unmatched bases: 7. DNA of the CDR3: TGTGCCAGCAGTGATCAGTTGGGACAGGGGGGGACCCAGTACTTC. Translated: CASSDQLGQGGTQYF.

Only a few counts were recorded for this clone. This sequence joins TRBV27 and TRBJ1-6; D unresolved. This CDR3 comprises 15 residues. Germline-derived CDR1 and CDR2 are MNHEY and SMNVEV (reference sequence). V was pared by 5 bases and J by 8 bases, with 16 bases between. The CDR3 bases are TGTGCCAGCAGTCTTCTGGGCCAAACGGATTCACCCCTCCACTTT. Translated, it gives CASSLLGQTDSPLHF.

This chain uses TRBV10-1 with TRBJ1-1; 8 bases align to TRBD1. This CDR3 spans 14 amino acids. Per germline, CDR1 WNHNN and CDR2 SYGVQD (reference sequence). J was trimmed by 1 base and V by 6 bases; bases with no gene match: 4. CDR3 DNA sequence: TGCGCCAGCAGCGTGGACAGGGCGAACACTGAAGCTTTCTTT. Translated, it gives CASSVDRANTEAFF.

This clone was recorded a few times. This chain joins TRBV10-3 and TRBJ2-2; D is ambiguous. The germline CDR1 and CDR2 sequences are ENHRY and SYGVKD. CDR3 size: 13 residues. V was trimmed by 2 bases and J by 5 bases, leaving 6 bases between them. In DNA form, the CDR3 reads TGTGCCATCAGTGAGGGTCAAACCGGGGAGCTGTTTTTT. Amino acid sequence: CAISEGQTGELFF.

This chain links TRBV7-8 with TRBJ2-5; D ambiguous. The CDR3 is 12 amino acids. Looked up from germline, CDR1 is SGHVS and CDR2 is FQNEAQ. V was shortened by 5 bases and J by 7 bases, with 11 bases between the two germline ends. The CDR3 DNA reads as TGTGCCAGCAGCCCGCGGTCGGGGACCCAGTACTTC. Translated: CASSPRSGTQYF.

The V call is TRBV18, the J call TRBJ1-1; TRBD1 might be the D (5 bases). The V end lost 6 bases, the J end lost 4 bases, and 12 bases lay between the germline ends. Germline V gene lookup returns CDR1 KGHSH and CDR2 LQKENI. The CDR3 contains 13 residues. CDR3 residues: CASSRTGVTEAFF. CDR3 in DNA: TGTGCCAGCTCCAGAACAGGTGTCACTGAAGCTTTCTTT.

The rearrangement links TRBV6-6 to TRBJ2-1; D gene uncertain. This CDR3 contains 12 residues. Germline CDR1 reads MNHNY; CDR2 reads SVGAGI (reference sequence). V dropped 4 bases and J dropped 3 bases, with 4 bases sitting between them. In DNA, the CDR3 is TGTGCCAGCAGTTCTGGCTACAATGAGCAGTTCTTC. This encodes CASSSGYNEQFF.

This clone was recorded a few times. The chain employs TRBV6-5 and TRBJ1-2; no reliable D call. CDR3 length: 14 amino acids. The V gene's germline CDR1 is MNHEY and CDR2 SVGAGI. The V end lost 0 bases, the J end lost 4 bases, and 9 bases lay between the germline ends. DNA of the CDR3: TGTGCCAGCAGTTACTCGACGGCAGCCTATGGCTACACCTTC. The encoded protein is CASSYSTAAYGYTF.

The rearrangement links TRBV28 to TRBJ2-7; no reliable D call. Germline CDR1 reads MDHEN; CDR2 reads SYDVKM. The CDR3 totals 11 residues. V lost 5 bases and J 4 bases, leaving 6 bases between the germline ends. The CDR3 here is CASSQTYEQYF. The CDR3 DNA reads TGTGCCAGCAGTCAAACTTACGAGCAGTACTTC.

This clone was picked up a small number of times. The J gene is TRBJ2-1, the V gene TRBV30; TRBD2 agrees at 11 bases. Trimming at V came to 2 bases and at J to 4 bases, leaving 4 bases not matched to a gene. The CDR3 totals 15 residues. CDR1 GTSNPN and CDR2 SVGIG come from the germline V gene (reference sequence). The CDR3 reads CAWSPASGGYNEQFF. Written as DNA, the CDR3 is TGTGCCTGGAGTCCCGCTAGCGGGGGGTACAATGAGCAGTTCTTC.

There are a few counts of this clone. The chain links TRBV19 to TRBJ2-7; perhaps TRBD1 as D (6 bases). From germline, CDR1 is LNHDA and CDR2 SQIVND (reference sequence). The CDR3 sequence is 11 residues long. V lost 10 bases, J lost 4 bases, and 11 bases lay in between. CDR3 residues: CATRTVYEQYF. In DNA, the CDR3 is TGTGCCACCCGGACAGTTTACGAGCAGTACTTC.

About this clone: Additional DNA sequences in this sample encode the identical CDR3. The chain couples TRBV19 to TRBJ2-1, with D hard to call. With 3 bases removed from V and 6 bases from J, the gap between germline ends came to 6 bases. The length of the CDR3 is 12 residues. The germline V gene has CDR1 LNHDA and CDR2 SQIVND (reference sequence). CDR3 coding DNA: TGTGCCAGTAGTATCCGGAGCAATGAGCAGTTCTTC. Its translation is CASSIRSNEQFF.

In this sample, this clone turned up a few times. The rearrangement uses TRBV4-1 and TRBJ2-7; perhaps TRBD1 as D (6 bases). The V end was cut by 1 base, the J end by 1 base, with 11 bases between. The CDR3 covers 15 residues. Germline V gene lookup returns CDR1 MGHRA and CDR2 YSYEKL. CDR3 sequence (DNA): TGCGCCAGCAGCCAAGGCGTAGGGGGTTCCTACGAGCAGTACTTC. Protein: CASSQGVGGSYEQYF.

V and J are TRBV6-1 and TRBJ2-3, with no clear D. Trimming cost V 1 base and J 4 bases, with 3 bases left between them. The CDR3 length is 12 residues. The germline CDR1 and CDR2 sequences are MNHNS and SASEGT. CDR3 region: CASSEGSDTQYF. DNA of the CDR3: TGTGCCAGCAGTGAAGGCTCAGATACGCAGTATTTT.